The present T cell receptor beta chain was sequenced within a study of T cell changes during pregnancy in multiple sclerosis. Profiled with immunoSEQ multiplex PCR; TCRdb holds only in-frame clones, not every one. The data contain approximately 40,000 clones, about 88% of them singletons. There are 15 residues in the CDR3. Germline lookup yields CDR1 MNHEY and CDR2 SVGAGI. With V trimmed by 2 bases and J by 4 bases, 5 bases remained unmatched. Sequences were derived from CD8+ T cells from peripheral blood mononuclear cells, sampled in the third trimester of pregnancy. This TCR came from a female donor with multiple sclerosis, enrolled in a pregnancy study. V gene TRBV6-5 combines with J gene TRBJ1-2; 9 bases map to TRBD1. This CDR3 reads CASSYGTGQIYGYTF. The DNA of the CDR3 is TGTGCCAGCAGTTACGGGACAGGGCAAATCTATGGCTACACCTTC.